Presented here are 7 T cell receptor beta chains from one specimen sequenced in a study of blood T cell repertoires in COVID-19. Profiling relied on immunoSEQ multiplex PCR, and the TCRdb table lists in-frame clones only, not all of them. This table holds about 200,000 clones, more than 80% found once. The material sequenced was peripheral blood. Source of these receptors: a woman older than 75 with acute or convalescent COVID-19.

The chain uses TRBV2 and TRBJ1-2; weak D call: TRBD1 (6 bases). CDR3 length: 15 amino acids. V lost 6 bases and J lost 4, with 18 bases in between. Germline CDR1 reads SNHLY; CDR2 reads FYNNEI. CDR3 bases: TGTGCCAGCAGCCGAACTCAAGGACAGAGCTATGGCTACACCTTC. Its translation is CASSRTQGQSYGYTF.

J is TRBJ2-3 and V is TRBV11-2, with 9 bases matching TRBD1. The CDR3 covers 15 residues. Germline CDR1 and CDR2: SGHAT and FQNNGV. Trimming cost V 5 bases and J 3 bases; bases outside gene matches: 6. The DNA for the CDR3 is TGTGCCAGCAGCCCCGACAGGGGGAGTACAGATACGCAGTATTTT. Translating gives CASSPDRGSTDTQYF.

The chain is built from TRBV4-1 and TRBJ2-3; D perhaps matches TRBD1 (6 bases). V dropped 5 bases and J dropped 3 bases, with 6 bases sitting between them. Germline loops: CDR1 MGHRA, CDR2 YSYEKL. This CDR3 has 12 amino acids. CDR3 DNA: TGCGCCAGCAGCAGGGGGACAGATACGCAGTATTTT. It is translated as CASSRGTDTQYF.

This sequence joins TRBV7-2 and TRBJ2-1; D might be TRBD2 (7 bases). Germline V gene sequence: CDR1 SGHTA, CDR2 FQGNSA. The CDR3 has 16 residues. Trimming removed 1 base at V and 9 bases at J, with 19 bases between. The CDR3 DNA reads TGTGCCAGCAGCTTAGGATTGGTGGGGGGGCTTTTTGAGCAGTTCTTC. Translated, it gives CASSLGLVGGLFEQFF.

The chain recombines TRBV10-3 with TRBJ2-5, with TRBD2 identical over 11 bases. J was trimmed by 1 base and V by 0 bases; bases with no gene match: 1. Germline CDR1 ENHRY, CDR2 SYGVKD. There are 16 residues in the CDR3. CDR3 bases: TGTGCCATCAGTGAGTCGCTAGCGGGAGGCCAAGAGACCCAGTACTTC. Translated: CAISESLAGGQETQYF.

The CDR3 protein is CASSFQGQETQYF. In DNA, the CDR3 is TGTGCCAGCAGCTTTCAGGGACAAGAGACCCAGTACTTC. The rearrangement links TRBV7-9 to TRBJ2-5, with a possible D match to TRBD1 (5 bases). The germline CDR1 and CDR2 sequences are SEHNR and FQNEAQ (reference sequence). The CDR3 totals 13 residues. Trimming left V 3 bases short and J 2 bases short, with 7 bases between.

The rearrangement uses TRBV5-1 and TRBJ1-1; D perhaps matches TRBD1 (5 bases). Germline CDR1 is SGHRS and CDR2 is YFSETQ. This CDR3 is built from 13 residues. The CDR3 sequence is CVSSPQVNTEAFF. The CDR3 DNA reads as TGCGTCTCTTCTCCACAGGTGAACACTGAAGCTTTCTTT.